This T cell receptor (beta chain) was identified in a study of CD8 T cells in Susac syndrome. Study summary: Among the sequenced Susac syndrome patients, six had active disease while eight or nine were in remission.

The V gene's germline CDR1 is MGHRA and CDR2 YSYEKL. The CDR3 sequence is 15 residues long. Trimming took 2 bases from V and 7 from J, leaving 14 bases between them. CD8+ and CD4+ T cells taken from blood had their TCR beta sequenced. The RNA, about 0.45 to 1 ug, was put through reverse transcription using random hexamers. MiXCR, applied by TCRdb to the immunoSEQ multiplex PCR reads, yields one record per CDR3 protein. The data hold about 240,000 distinct CDR3 sequences, with 96% observed a single time. This sequence joins TRBV4-1 and TRBJ2-2; no definite D call. Sequences were obtained from CD4+ T cells from PBMCs. The TCR originated in a human donor with Susac syndrome. The CDR3 DNA follows: TGCGCCAGCAGCCAACCTGGACGCATAAGCGGGGAGCTGTTTTTT. This codes for CASSQPGRISGELFF.